The text below deals with one TCR beta chain. Antigen unknown. Germline CDR1 and CDR2: DFQATT and SNEGSKA (reference sequence). The CDR3 is 12 amino acids. V lost 6 bases and J 4 bases, leaving 12 bases between the germline ends. These data come from a study of T-cell reconstitution after alpha-beta-depleted transplantation in children. Preparation of the TCRbeta library was carried out with unique molecular identifiers. TCRdb re-analysed the PCR reads in MiXCR, keeping a single row per CDR3 protein. The sample carries approximately 980,000 distinct CDR3 sequences, about 26% recorded once. Overall study findings and caveats: Most T-cell counts and diversity one year after the transplant came from T cells that were newly produced. Reportedly, only several hundred clones from non-depleted graft cells drove alpha-beta T-cell counts at about two months. The high TCRbeta diversity at day 60 in some patients came from surviving recipient T cells and thymic progenitors.

The chain has TRBV20-1 and TRBJ2-5; D unclear. The sequencing here drew on PBMCs, mostly from graft donor cells, taken 360 days after TCRalphabeta/CD19-depleted stem cell transplant. This receptor was identified in a boy under two years old who had a stem cell transplant for SCID, so the T cells may come from the graft donor. The CDR3 loop reads CSAFSYRETQYF. CDR3 in DNA: TGCAGTGCCTTCTCGTACCGAGAGACCCAGTACTTC.